The 11 T cell receptor beta chains reported below all come from one sample, sequenced in a study of blood T cell repertoires in COVID-19. Assay: immunoSEQ multiplex PCR; the TCRdb copy retains only in-frame clones and omits some. Here the sample spans 81,000 or so clones, 85% to 95% being singletons. The sequenced sample was peripheral blood. Every receptor here comes from a woman aged 55 to 70 with active COVID-19.

The chain uses TRBV24-1 and TRBJ2-3, with TRBD1 as a possible D gene (6 bases). Germline CDR1 is KGHDR and CDR2 is SFDVKD. V shed 2 bases and J shed 2 bases, with 13 bases lying between them. This CDR3 contains 16 residues. Here the CDR3 reads CATSDSRGSNTDTQYF. The CDR3, as DNA: TGTGCCACCAGTGATTCGAGGGGGAGCAACACAGATACGCAGTATTTT.

The chain couples TRBV6-2 or TRBV6-3 to TRBJ1-5, with D perhaps matching TRBD1 (5 bases). Trimming took 6 bases from V and 6 from J, leaving 15 bases between them. This CDR3 region has 14 residues. Germline V gene lookup returns CDR1 MNHEY and CDR2 SVGEGT. Here the CDR3 reads CASSPGRVGQPQHF. The CDR3 nucleotides read TGTGCCAGCAGCCCCGGCAGGGTCGGTCAGCCCCAGCATTTT.

The CDR3: CASSYTGRGEQYF. For the CDR3, the DNA is TGTGCCAGCAGCTACACAGGGAGGGGCGAGCAGTACTTC. V usage is TRBV3-1 (or the pseudogene TRBV3-2) and J usage is TRBJ2-7; TRBD2 is a possible D gene (7 bases). Deletions cut 5 bases from V and 6 bases from J, with 14 bases between. Germline V gene sequence: CDR1 LGHDT, CDR2 YNNKEL (reference sequence). There are 13 residues in the CDR3.

Written as DNA, the CDR3 is TGTGCCAGCAGCTTAGGGCCTAGCGGAGGAGGGGGCGAGCAGTACTTC. Encoded protein: CASSLGPSGGGGEQYF. This sequence joins TRBV7-2 and TRBJ2-7; the D gene is possibly TRBD2 (7 bases). Germline loops: CDR1 SGHTA, CDR2 FQGNSA. The CDR3 has 16 residues. Trimming removed 1 base from V and 6 bases from J, with 19 bases in between. The variable domain in full, with the rest retrieved from reference TRBV7-2 and TRBJ2-7, is GAGVSQSPSNKVTEKGKDVELRCDPISGHTALYWYRQSLGQGLEFLIYFQGNSAPDKSGLPSDRFSAERTGGSVSTLTIQRTQQEDSAVYLCASSLGPSGGGGEQYFGPGTRLTVT.

V is TRBV11-2 and J is TRBJ1-1; no firm D call. V dropped 5 bases and J dropped 1 base, with 14 bases sitting between them. The CDR3 sequence is 15 residues long. Germline CDR1 is SGHAT and CDR2 is FQNNGV. The DNA for the CDR3 is TGTGCCAGCAGCCCCGAGAGGGCTCAGAACACTGAAGCTTTCTTT. Amino acid sequence: CASSPERAQNTEAFF.

This clone has a single count. The chain joins TRBV28 to TRBJ2-3; possible D gene TRBD1, 5 bases. The CDR3 is made up of 15 amino acids. Germline lookup yields CDR1 MDHEN and CDR2 SYDVKM. With 4 bases removed from V and 6 bases from J, the gap between germline ends came to 17 bases. The CDR3 region is CASSSPSGAGDTQYF. DNA of the CDR3: TGTGCCAGCAGTTCCCCCTCTGGGGCTGGGGATACGCAGTATTTT.

The V gene is TRBV28, the J gene TRBJ2-1, with 10 bases identical to TRBD2. Germline loops: CDR1 MDHEN, CDR2 SYDVKM. J lost 4 bases, V lost 3 bases, and 3 bases had no gene match. This CDR3 is built from 15 residues. The CDR3 sequence: CASSLTSGPYNEQFF. For the CDR3, the DNA is TGTGCCAGCAGTTTGACTAGCGGGCCTTACAATGAGCAGTTCTTC.

This clone came up once. The chain links TRBV9 to TRBJ1-2; TRBD1 matches 7 bases. Germline V gives CDR1 SGDLS, CDR2 YYNGEE. The CDR3 sequence is 12 residues long. V lost 6 bases, J lost 7 bases, and 6 bases stayed unmatched. This chain's CDR3 is CASNQGEGGYTF. Here the CDR3 DNA reads TGTGCCAGCAACCAGGGGGAAGGTGGCTACACCTTC.

The CDR3 loop reads CASSSLRGNSGYTF. The DNA for the CDR3 is TGTGCCAGCAGTTCCCTCAGGGGTAACAGTGGCTACACCTTC. The chain is built from TRBV28 and TRBJ1-2; perhaps TRBD1 as D (6 bases). There are 14 residues in the CDR3. Trimming pared 4 bases from V and 7 bases from J, leaving 16 bases between. Germline values: CDR1 MDHEN, CDR2 SYDVKM.

The chain carries TRBV5-6 and TRBJ2-5, with 11 bases lining up with TRBD2. CDR1 is SGHDT and CDR2 is YYEEEE in the germline V gene. After removal of 1 base from V and 3 bases from J, the junction contained 11 bases not matched to a gene. This CDR3 contains 18 residues. The CDR3 DNA sequence: TGTGCCAGCAGCTTGAAGGCAGCTTCTAGCGGGGGGAAAGAGACCCAGTACTTC. It specifies CASSLKAASSGGKETQYF.

J is TRBJ2-7 and V is TRBV19; TRBD2 matches 11 bases. In germline, CDR1 is LNHDA, CDR2 SQIVND (reference sequence). J lost 5 bases, V lost 5 bases, and 14 bases had no gene match. CDR3 length: 17 residues. The CDR3 here is CASSLPLTSGIDHEQYF. The CDR3 DNA sequence: TGTGCCAGTAGTCTGCCATTGACTAGCGGGATAGACCACGAGCAGTACTTC.